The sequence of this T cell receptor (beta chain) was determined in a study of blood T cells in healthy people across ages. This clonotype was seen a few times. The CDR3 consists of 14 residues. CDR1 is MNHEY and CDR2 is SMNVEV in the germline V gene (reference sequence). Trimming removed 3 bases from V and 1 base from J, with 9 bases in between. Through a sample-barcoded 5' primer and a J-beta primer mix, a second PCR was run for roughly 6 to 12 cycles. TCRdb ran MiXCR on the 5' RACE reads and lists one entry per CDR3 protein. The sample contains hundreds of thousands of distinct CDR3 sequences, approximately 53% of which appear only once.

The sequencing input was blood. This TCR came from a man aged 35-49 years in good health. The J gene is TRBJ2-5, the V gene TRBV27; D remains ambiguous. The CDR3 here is CASSFLAAQETQYF. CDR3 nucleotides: TGTGCCAGCAGTTTTTTGGCGGCCCAAGAGACCCAGTACTTC.